Following are 10 T cell receptor beta chains from one sample sequenced in a study of PD-1 blockade in mismatch repair-deficient tumors. TCRdb's table, derived via immunoSEQ multiplex PCR, lists solely in-frame clones and lacks some. The data show 39,000 or so clones, with 65% to 85% seen just once and around 0.99% held by the top ten. The input for sequencing was PBMCs, taken 38 to 40 weeks after starting pembrolizumab. These receptor sequences come from an adult with mismatch repair-deficient cancer.

The genes are TRBV7-3 and TRBJ2-7, with 8 bases lining up with TRBD2. Losses at the gene ends were 7 bases for V and 3 bases for J; bases not matched to a gene: 8. CDR1 SGHTA and CDR2 FQGTGA come from the germline V gene. This CDR3 has 14 residues. The CDR3 DNA sequence: TGTGCCAGCAAGGGCGCCAGCGGGGGCTACGAGCAGTACTTC. Protein sequence: CASKGASGGYEQYF.

V and J are TRBV18 and TRBJ2-7; 10 nucleotides align to TRBD1. J lost 4 bases, V lost 5 bases, and 14 bases had no gene match. The CDR3 has 17 amino acids. Germline-derived CDR1 and CDR2 are KGHSH and LQKENI. In DNA form, the CDR3 reads TGTGCCAGCTCAACCAACGGTCCGGGACAGGGGTCGTACGAGCAGTACTTC. Encoded protein: CASSTNGPGQGSYEQYF.

The chain couples TRBV11-2 to TRBJ2-5, with D hard to call. Trimming pared 5 bases from V and 2 bases from J, leaving 21 bases between. CDR3 length: 17 residues. Germline CDR1 reads SGHAT; CDR2 reads FQNNGV. CDR3 DNA sequence: TGTGCCAGCAGCCCCCGGATCGGGTCAATCGAGCAAGAGACCCAGTACTTC. Translated: CASSPRIGSIEQETQYF. The full variable domain, its missing parts supplied by reference TRBV11-2 and TRBJ2-5, is EAGVAQSPRYKIIEKRQSVAFWCNPISGHATLYWYQQILGQGPKLLIQFQNNGVVDDSQLPKDRFSAERLKGVDSTLKIQPAKLEDSAVYLCASSPRIGSIEQETQYFGPGTRLLVL.

The V gene is TRBV11-1, the J gene TRBJ1-1, with D possibly matching TRBD1 (6 bases). Germline CDR1 reads SGHAT; CDR2 reads FQDESV (reference sequence). This CDR3 contains 13 residues. Trimming stripped 4 bases from V and 7 bases from J, with 13 bases between. CDR3 nucleotide sequence: TGTGCCAGCAGCTACCCCCTGGACAGTGAAGCTTTCTTT. Protein sequence: CASSYPLDSEAFF.

The chain recombines TRBV5-1 with TRBJ2-3; 9 bases match TRBD2. Germline V gene lookup returns CDR1 SGHRS and CDR2 YFSETQ. The CDR3 has 14 amino acids. V lost 6 bases, J lost 0 bases, and 2 bases stayed unmatched. CDR3 sequence: CASKAGGSTDTQYF. The CDR3 DNA is TGCGCCAGCAAGGCGGGAGGGAGCACAGATACGCAGTATTTT.

The chain links TRBV5-1 to TRBJ2-7, with D possibly matching TRBD2 (5 bases). V lost 4 bases, J lost 2 bases, and 10 bases lay in between. The length of the CDR3 is 13 residues. The germline gives CDR1 SGHRS, CDR2 YFSETQ. CDR3 residues: CASSPSKTYEQYF. CDR3 sequence (DNA): TGCGCCAGCAGCCCTAGCAAGACCTACGAGCAGTACTTC.

This chain connects TRBV7-9 to TRBJ1-1; D unresolved. The V gene's germline CDR1 is SEHNR and CDR2 FQNEAQ (reference sequence). CDR3 length equals 13 residues. V was cut by 4 bases and J by 3 bases, with 9 bases left in between. CDR3 protein: CASSSQIDTEAFF. For the CDR3, the DNA is TGTGCCAGCAGCTCCCAGATCGACACTGAAGCTTTCTTT.

This clone turned up a few times. The V call is TRBV27, the J call TRBJ2-7, with 11 bases lining up with TRBD2. V was pared by 0 bases and J by 9 bases, with 7 bases of the junction left unmatched. The length of the CDR3 is 15 residues. Germline V gene lookup returns CDR1 MNHEY and CDR2 SMNVEV (reference sequence). The CDR3 DNA reads as TGTGCCAGCAGTTTATCCCCCGTCCTAGCGGGAGGGCAGTACTTC. This gives the protein CASSLSPVLAGGQYF.

This clone was detected only once. The chain couples TRBV9 to TRBJ2-1; 11 bases fit TRBD2. Germline CDR1 SGDLS, CDR2 YYNGEE. After removal of 2 bases from V and 4 bases from J, the junction contained 2 bases not matched to a gene. CDR3 length: 15 amino acids. CDR3 coding DNA: TGTGCCAGCAGCGTTAGCGGGAGGGATTACAATGAGCAGTTCTTC. Protein: CASSVSGRDYNEQFF.

The chain employs TRBV5-1 and TRBJ2-2; weak D call: TRBD2 (6 bases). This CDR3 region has 13 residues. Per germline, CDR1 SGHRS and CDR2 YFSETQ. Trimming took 2 bases from V and 7 from J, leaving 9 bases between them. This CDR3 reads CASSFREVGELFF. CDR3 DNA sequence: TGCGCCAGCAGCTTCAGGGAGGTCGGGGAGCTGTTTTTT.